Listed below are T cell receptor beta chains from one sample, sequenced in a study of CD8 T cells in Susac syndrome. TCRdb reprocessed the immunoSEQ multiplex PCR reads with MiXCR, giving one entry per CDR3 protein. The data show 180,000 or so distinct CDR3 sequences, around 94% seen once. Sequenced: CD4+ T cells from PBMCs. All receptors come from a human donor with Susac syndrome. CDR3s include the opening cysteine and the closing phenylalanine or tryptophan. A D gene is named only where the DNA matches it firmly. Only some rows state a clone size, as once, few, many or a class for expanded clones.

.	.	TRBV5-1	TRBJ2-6	TGCGCCAGCAGCTTGGCACCCGGGGCCAACGTCCTGACTTTC	CASSLAPGANVLTF
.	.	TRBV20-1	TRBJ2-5	TGCAGTGCTAGAGTGCTAGCGACTGGAGAGACCCAGTACTTC	CSARVLATGETQYF
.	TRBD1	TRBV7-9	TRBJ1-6	TGTGCCAGCAGCGTCGGAGGGGGCAATTCACCCCTCCACTTT	CASSVGGGNSPLHF
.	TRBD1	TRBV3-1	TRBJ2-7	TGTGCCAGCAGCCAAGGTTACAGGGGGAAGGCCTACGAGCAGTACTTC	CASSQGYRGKAYEQYF
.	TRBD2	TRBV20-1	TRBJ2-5	TGCAGTGCTAGACTAGCGGGTCAATGGGAGACCCAGTACTTC	CSARLAGQWETQYF
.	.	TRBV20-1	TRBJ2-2	TGCAGTGCTAGCGGGGACCCTTCCGGCACCGGGGAGCTGTTTTTT	CSASGDPSGTGELFF
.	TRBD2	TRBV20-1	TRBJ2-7	TGCAGTGCCCGTAGCGGGAGGGCCCCGGTGGTACACGAGCAGTACTTC	CSARSGRAPVVHEQYF
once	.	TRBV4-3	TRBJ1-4	TGCGCCAGCAGCCGTCAGGGTGTGGCTGAAAAACTGTTTTTT	CASSRQGVAEKLFF
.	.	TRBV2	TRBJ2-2	TGTGCCAGCAGGACAGAGCCTAGGAGCGGGGAGCTGTTTTTT	CASRTEPRSGELFF
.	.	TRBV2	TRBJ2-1	TGTGCCAGCAGTGAAGACAGCGGAGTGTCCTACAATGAGCAGTTCTTC	CASSEDSGVSYNEQFF
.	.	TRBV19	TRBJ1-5	TGTGCCAGTAGTAGCAGTCACAATCAGCCCCAGCATTTT	CASSSSHNQPQHF
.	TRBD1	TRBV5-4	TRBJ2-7	TGTGCCAGCAGCGGGGACAGGGATCGGCAGTACTTC	CASSGDRDRQYF
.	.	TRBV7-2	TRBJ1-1	TGTGCCAGCAGCTTATCAGTTGACACTGAAGCTTTCTTT	CASSLSVDTEAFF
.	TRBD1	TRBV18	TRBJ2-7	TGTGCCAGCTCACCTGCGGACAGGGGGTATCGGTACGAGCAGTACTTC	CASSPADRGYRYEQYF
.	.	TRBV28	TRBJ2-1	TGTGCCAGCAGTGCCAAGGACGGCAGCTCCTACAATGAGCAGTTCTTC	CASSAKDGSSYNEQFF
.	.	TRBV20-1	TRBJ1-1	TGCAGTGCTGGGAGGGTTAACACTGAAGCTTTCTTT	CSAGRVNTEAFF
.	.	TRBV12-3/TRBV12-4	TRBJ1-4	TGTGCCAGCTCCGGCGGGGATAATGAAAAACTGTTTTTT	CASSGGDNEKLFF
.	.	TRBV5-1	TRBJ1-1	TGCGCCAGCAGCATGATTTCAATGGCGCAAATGAACACTGAAGCTTTCTTT	CASSMISMAQMNTEAFF